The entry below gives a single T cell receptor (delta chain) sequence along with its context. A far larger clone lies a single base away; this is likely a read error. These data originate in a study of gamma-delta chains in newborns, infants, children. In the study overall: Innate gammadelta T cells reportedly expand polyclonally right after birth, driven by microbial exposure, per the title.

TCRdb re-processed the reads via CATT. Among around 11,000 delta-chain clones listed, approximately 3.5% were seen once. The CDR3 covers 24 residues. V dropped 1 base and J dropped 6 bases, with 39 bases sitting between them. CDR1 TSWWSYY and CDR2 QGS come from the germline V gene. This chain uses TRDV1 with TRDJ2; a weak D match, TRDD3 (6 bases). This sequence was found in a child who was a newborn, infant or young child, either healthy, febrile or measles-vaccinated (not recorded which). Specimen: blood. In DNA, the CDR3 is TGTGCTCTTGGGGAACGGACACGGACGCCCTCCTCGGGGTGGGGGGTCCCTTGGGCAGCACAACTCTTCTTT. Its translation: CALGERTRTPSSGWGVPWAAQLFF.